This T cell receptor beta chain was identified in a study of Graves' ophthalmopathy and Graves' hyperthyroidism. Amplification targeted the TCR beta CDR3 regions, with RNA transcripts as the source material. The first-round RT-PCR employed HTBI primers together with the Qiagen OneStep RT-PCR kit. A multiplex PCR was then performed as the second round. A single record per CDR3 protein comes from TCRdb applying MiXCR to the multiplex PCR reads. The sample carries about 640,000 distinct CDR3 sequences, over 40% recorded once. The study, taken as a whole, reports: Most expanded thyroid clonotypes above 0.001 frequency also appeared in blood.

With respect to this clonotype: What it binds is unknown.

The sample was peripheral blood. This sequence originates from an adult man with Graves' ophthalmopathy.

The DNA of the CDR3 is TGTGCCAGCAGCTTAGATTTCTTT. Protein product: CASSLDFF. The chain employs TRBV7-2 and TRBJ1-1; D remains ambiguous. CDR1 SGHTA and CDR2 FQGNSA come from the germline V gene. The ends were cut back, 1 base at V and 13 bases at J, with 1 base in the middle. There are 8 residues in the CDR3.